The following is a T cell receptor (beta chain) sequence with its context. The source of the sample is a study of blood T cell repertoires in COVID-19. Turning to the study itself: The origin of the acute and convalescent COVID-19 samples was the United States, Italy and Spain.

Trimming took 6 bases from V and 11 from J, leaving 13 bases between them. There are 11 residues in the CDR3. The germline gives CDR1 MDHEN, CDR2 SYDVKM. How the authors handled the data: Amplifying reference gene primers gave estimates of nucleated cell counts. Only in-frame clones appear in the TCRdb table, and some are missing; sequencing was by immunoSEQ multiplex PCR. V and J calls plus clone size are reproduced from that table; the DNA served to infer D and trimming. Counted here are around 470,000 clones, 90% occurring once; the ten biggest clones make up approximately 0.55%. The clonotype originates from a man between 18 and 29 years old who had recovered from COVID-19. The source material was PBMCs or T cells enriched from blood (not recorded which). The rearrangement joins TRBV28 to TRBJ1-1; weak D call: TRBD1 (6 bases). CDR3 nucleotides: TGTGCCAGCAGCAACAGGGTTTGGGCTTTCTTT. It yields the protein CASSNRVWAFF.